The 3 T cell receptor beta chains below all came from one sample that was sequenced in a study of T cell repertoires in cytomegalovirus infection. What these receptors recognize is not known. TCRdb itself ran the reads through MiXCR, one entry per CDR3 protein. Of over 100,000 distinct CDR3 sequences listed, under 30% are singletons. Sequenced material: CD8+ T cells from cultured PBMCs, taken from culture after CMV antigen stimulation. The receptors derive from a human donor in good health (CMV status not recorded). Some clones in this sample may be carry-over from other donors' samples.

J is TRBJ2-1 and V is TRBV29-1, with 10 bases aligning to TRBD2. The CDR3 is 14 amino acids. Trimming cost V 1 base and J 9 bases; bases outside gene matches: 6. Germline V gene data show CDR1 as SQVTM and CDR2 as ANQGSEA. CDR3: CSVEGTSGVVEQFF. CDR3 coding DNA: TGCAGCGTTGAAGGAACTAGCGGGGTAGTTGAGCAGTTCTTC.

In its sample, this clonotype was seen many times. The chain is built from TRBV12-3 or TRBV12-4 and TRBJ1-2; D call uncertain. V was trimmed by 3 bases and J by 8 bases, leaving 13 bases between them. This CDR3 has 13 amino acids. The CDR3 region has the DNA TGTGCCAGCAGTTTTGTCTCCCTGCGAGGCTACACCTTC. It yields the protein CASSFVSLRGYTF.

This chain uses TRBV5-1 with TRBJ2-7; D gene uncertain. Between the trimmed V and J ends, which lost 1 base and 0 bases, there was a span of 11 bases. The CDR3 consists of 15 residues. CDR1 is SGHRS and CDR2 is YFSETQ in the germline V gene. CDR3 protein: CASSLTTISSYEQYF. The CDR3 bases are TGCGCCAGCAGCTTGACGACGATTAGCTCCTACGAGCAGTACTTC.